Sequencing of this TCR beta chain was carried out in a study of T cells in Graves' hyperthyroidism and ophthalmopathy. RNA transcripts provided the source from which TCR beta CDR3 regions were amplified. The HTBI primer set was used in a first-round RT-PCR of the TCR CDR3. TCRdb itself ran the multiplex PCR reads through MiXCR, one entry per CDR3 protein. The sample has hundreds of thousands of distinct CDR3 sequences; 18% are singletons. Each patient was aged 18 to 65 and had newly diagnosed hyperthyroidism of under 2 months' duration. The blood sample dates from first hyperthyroidism diagnosis, preceding any ophthalmopathy symptoms. Cells are PBMCs isolated from 10 ml of fresh blood. Study conclusions and caveats: Most expanded thyroid clonotypes above 0.001 also appeared in blood.

V was clipped by 0 bases and J by 4 bases, with 9 bases between them. Germline CDR1 LNHNV, CDR2 YYDKDF (reference sequence). The CDR3 is 14 residues long. This clonotype was found a few times. Antigen: not known. This clonotype was obtained from a woman aged 45-65 years with Graves' hyperthyroidism that later progressed to Graves' ophthalmopathy. The chain has TRBV15 and TRBJ1-2; D gene uncertain. The sample comprised blood. CDR3 sequence reads: CATSRESGSYGYTF. CDR3 nucleotide sequence: TGTGCCACCAGCAGAGAGTCGGGTTCCTATGGCTACACCTTC.